This passage covers 5 T cell receptor beta chains from one sample sequenced in a study of OX40 agonist ivuxolimab in advanced cancers. Here immunoSEQ multiplex PCR was the method, and the copy in TCRdb shows in-frame clones only, minus some. The sample lists about 94,000 clones, about nine tenths occurring once. The sequences come from CD4+ or CD8+ T cells sorted from blood, collected in a trial of the OX40 agonist ivuxolimab. The receptors here all came from an adult with an advanced solid tumor such as melanoma, head and neck, liver or kidney cancer.

The chain recombines TRBV5-1 with TRBJ2-7; D could derive from TRBD1 or TRBD2 (5 bases each). Per the germline V gene, CDR1 is SGHRS and CDR2 is YFSETQ. The germline V and J ends were trimmed by 5 bases and 2 bases, with 11 bases remaining between them. The CDR3 consists of 13 residues. CDR3 in amino acids: CASRGDGTYEQYF. The DNA for the CDR3 is TGCGCCAGCAGGGGGGACGGCACCTACGAGCAGTACTTC.

As DNA, the CDR3 is TGCGCCAGCAGCCAAGATGGTGGCTCCTACGAGCAGTACTTC. Its protein product is CASSQDGGSYEQYF. This sequence joins TRBV4-3 and TRBJ2-7; D is uncertain. The V end lost 0 bases, the J end lost 0 bases, and 6 bases lay between the germline ends. CDR1 and CDR2 (germline): LGHNA, YSLEER. CDR3 size: 14 residues.

The gene calls are TRBV19 and TRBJ1-1, with D uncertain. This CDR3 has 13 amino acids. The V gene lost 3 bases and the J gene lost 1 base, with 6 bases spanning the gap. Germline V gene lookup returns CDR1 LNHDA and CDR2 SQIVND (reference sequence). The CDR3 DNA reads TGTGCCAGTAGTATCAGACAGAACACTGAAGCTTTCTTT. It specifies CASSIRQNTEAFF.

This clone was observed a few times. The genes are TRBV2 and TRBJ2-5; maybe TRBD1 (6 bases). CDR3 length: 14 residues. Germline V gene sequence: CDR1 SNHLY, CDR2 FYNNEI. The V and J ends lost 4 bases and 2 bases respectively, with 11 bases between them. CDR3 amino acids: CASSVGGLQETQYF. The DNA for the CDR3 is TGTGCCAGCAGTGTTGGGGGCCTACAAGAGACCCAGTACTTC.

The J gene is TRBJ1-1, the V gene TRBV4-3; no clear D. The V and J ends lost 3 bases and 3 bases respectively, with 11 bases between them. The CDR3 totals 14 residues. Germline V gene sequence: CDR1 LGHNA, CDR2 YSLEER. In nucleotides, the CDR3 is TGCGCCAGCAGCCAGGACGGACGGGACACTGAAGCTTTCTTT. It yields the protein CASSQDGRDTEAFF.